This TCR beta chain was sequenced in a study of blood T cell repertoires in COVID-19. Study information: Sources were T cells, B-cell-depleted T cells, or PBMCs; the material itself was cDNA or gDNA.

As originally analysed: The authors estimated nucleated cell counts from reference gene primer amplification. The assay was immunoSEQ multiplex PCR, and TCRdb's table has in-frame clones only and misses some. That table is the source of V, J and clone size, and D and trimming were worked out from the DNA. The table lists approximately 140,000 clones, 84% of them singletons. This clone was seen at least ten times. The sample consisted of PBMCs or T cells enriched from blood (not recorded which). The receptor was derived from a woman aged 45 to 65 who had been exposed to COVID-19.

CDR3 nucleotides: TGTGCCAGCAGTTTGGGGCCCTCACAGCGCGATGAGCAGTTCTTC. Protein sequence: CASSLGPSQRDEQFF. V and J are TRBV27 and TRBJ2-1; D might be TRBD1 (5 bases). This CDR3 has 15 amino acids. The V and J ends lost 3 bases and 8 bases respectively, with 17 bases between them. The germline CDR1 and CDR2 sequences are MNHEY and SMNVEV (reference sequence).